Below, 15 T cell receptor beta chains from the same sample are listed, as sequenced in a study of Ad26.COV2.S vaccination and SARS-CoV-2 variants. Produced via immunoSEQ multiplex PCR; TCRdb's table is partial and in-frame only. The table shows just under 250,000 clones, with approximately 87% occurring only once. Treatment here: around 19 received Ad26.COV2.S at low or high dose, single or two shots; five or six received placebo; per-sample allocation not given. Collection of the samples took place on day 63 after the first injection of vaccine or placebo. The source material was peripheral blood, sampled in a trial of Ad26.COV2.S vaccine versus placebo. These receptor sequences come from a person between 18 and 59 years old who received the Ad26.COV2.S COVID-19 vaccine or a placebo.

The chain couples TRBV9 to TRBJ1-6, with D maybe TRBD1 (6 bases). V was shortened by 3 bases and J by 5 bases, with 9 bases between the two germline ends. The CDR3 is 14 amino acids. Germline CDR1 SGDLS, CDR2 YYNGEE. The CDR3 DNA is TGTGCCAGCAGCGCCAGGACAGATAATTCACCCCTCCACTTT. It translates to CASSARTDNSPLHF.

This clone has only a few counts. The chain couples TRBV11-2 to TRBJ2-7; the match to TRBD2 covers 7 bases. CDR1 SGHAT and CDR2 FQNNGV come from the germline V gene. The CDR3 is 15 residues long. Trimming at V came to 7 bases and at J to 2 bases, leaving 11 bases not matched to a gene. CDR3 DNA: TGTGCCAGCACCCTGAGCGGGGTCCAGACCTACGAGCAGTACTTC. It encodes CASTLSGVQTYEQYF.

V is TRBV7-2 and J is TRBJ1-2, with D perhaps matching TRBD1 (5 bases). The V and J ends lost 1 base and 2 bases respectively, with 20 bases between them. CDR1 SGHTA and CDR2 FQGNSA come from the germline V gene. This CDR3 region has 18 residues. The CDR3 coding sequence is TGTGCCAGCAGCTTAGGCCCACCGATGGGGGGTAGCAACTATGGCTACACCTTC. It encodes CASSLGPPMGGSNYGYTF.

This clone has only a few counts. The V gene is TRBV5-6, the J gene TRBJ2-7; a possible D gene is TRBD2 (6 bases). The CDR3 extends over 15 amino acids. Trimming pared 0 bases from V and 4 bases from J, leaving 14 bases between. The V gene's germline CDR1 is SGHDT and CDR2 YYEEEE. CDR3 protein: CASSLAGAGRYEQYF. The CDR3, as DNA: TGTGCCAGCAGCTTGGCCGGGGCGGGAAGGTACGAGCAGTACTTC.

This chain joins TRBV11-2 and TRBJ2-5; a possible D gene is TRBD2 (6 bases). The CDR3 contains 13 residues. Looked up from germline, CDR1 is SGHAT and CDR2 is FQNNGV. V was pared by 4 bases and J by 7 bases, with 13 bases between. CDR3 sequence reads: CASSWGLPGTQYF. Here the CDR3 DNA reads TGTGCCAGCAGCTGGGGACTCCCGGGGACCCAGTACTTC.

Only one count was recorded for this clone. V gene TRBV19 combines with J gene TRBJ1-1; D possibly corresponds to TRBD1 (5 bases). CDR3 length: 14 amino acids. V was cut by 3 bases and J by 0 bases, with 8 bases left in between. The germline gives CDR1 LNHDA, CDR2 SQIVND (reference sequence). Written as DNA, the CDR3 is TGTGCCAGTAGTATGGGGGGAATGAACACTGAAGCTTTCTTT. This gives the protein CASSMGGMNTEAFF.

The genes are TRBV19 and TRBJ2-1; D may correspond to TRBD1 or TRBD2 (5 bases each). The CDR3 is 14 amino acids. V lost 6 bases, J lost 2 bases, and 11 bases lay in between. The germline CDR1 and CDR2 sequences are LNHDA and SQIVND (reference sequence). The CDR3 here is CASRMGTTYNEQFF. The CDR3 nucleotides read TGTGCCAGTAGAATGGGGACCACCTACAATGAGCAGTTCTTC.

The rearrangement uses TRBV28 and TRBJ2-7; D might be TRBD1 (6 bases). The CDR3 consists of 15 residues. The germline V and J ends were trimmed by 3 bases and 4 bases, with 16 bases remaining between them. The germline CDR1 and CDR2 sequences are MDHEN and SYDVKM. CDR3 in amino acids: CASSFSGQGTYEQYF. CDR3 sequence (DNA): TGTGCCAGCAGTTTCTCCGGGCAGGGGACGTACGAGCAGTACTTC.

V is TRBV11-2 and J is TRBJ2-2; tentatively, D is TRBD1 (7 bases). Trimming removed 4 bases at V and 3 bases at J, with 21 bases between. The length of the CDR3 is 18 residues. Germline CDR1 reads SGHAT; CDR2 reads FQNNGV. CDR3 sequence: CASSSVAGGPKYTGELFF. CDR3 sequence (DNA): TGTGCCAGCAGCTCCGTGGCAGGGGGGCCCAAATACACCGGGGAGCTGTTTTTT. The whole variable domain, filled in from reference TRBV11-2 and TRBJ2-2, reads EAGVAQSPRYKIIEKRQSVAFWCNPISGHATLYWYQQILGQGPKLLIQFQNNGVVDDSQLPKDRFSAERLKGVDSTLKIQPAKLEDSAVYLCASSSVAGGPKYTGELFFGEGSRLTVL.

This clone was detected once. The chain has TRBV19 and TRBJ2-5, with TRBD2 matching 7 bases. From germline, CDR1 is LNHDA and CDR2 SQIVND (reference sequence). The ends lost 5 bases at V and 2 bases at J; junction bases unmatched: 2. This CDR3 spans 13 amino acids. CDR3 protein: CASSPLAQETQYF. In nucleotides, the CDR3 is TGTGCCAGTAGTCCACTAGCGCAAGAGACCCAGTACTTC. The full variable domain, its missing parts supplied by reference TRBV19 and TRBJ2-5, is DGGITQSPKYLFRKEGQNVTLSCEQNLNHDAMYWYRQDPGQGLRLIYYSQIVNDFQKGDIAEGYSVSREKKESFPLTVTSAQKNPTAFYLCASSPLAQETQYFGPGTRLLVL.

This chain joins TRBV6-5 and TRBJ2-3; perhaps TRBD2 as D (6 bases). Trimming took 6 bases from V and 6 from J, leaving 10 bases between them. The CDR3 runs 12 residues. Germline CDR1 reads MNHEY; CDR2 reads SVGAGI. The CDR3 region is CASRRGVDTQYF. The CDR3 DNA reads TGTGCCAGCAGGCGCGGGGTGGATACGCAGTATTTT.

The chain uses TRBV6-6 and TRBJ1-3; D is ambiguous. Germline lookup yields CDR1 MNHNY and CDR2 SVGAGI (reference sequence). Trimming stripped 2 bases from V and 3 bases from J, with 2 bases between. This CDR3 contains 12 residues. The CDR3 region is CASSYGGNTIYF. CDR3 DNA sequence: TGTGCCAGCAGTTACGGTGGAAACACCATATATTTT.

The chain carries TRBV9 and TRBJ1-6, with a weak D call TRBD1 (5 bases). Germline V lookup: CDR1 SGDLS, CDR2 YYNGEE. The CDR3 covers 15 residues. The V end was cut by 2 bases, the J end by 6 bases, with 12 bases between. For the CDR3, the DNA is TGTGCCAGCAGCGTCGGACGGGGGAGTAATTCACCCCTCCACTTT. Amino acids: CASSVGRGSNSPLHF. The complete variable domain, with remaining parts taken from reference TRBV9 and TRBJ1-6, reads DSGVTQTPKHLITATGQRVTLRCSPRSGDLSVYWYQQSLDQGLQFLIQYYNGEERAKGNILERFSAQQFPDLHSELNLSSLELGDSALYFCASSVGRGSNSPLHFGNGTRLTVT.

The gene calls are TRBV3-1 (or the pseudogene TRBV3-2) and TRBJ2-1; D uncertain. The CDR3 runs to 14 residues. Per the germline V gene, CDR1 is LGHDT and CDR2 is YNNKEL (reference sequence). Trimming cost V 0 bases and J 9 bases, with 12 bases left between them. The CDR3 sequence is CASSQDARNAEQFF. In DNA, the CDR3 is TGTGCCAGCAGCCAAGACGCTCGGAACGCTGAGCAGTTCTTC.

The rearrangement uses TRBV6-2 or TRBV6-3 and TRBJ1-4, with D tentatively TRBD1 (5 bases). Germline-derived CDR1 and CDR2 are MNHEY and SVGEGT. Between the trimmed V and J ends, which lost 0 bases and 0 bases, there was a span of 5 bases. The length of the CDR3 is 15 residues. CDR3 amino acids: CASSYSGATNEKLFF. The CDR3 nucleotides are TGTGCCAGCAGTTACTCGGGGGCAACTAATGAAAAACTGTTTTTT.